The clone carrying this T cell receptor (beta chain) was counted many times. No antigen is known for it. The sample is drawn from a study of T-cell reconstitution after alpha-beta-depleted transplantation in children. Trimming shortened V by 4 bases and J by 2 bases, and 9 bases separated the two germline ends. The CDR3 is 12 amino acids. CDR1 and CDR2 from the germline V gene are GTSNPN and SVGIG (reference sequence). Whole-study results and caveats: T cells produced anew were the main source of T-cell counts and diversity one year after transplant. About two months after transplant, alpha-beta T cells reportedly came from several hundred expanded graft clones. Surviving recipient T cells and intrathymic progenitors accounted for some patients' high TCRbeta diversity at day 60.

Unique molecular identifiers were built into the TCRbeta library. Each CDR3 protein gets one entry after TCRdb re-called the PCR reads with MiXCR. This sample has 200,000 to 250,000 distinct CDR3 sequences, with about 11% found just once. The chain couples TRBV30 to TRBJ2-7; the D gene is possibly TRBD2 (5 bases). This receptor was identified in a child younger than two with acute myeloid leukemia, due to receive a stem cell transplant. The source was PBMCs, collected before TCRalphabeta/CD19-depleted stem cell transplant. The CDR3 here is CAWNPGTYEQYF. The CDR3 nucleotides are TGTGCCTGGAATCCCGGGACCTACGAGCAGTACTTC.